This T cell receptor beta chain was found in a study of spatial heterogeneity in lung cancer. On the study more broadly: Detected beta-chain sequences consistently exceeded alpha-chain sequences. Mean representation of each unique TCR and UMI combination in the raw reads exceeded 9.5 occurrences. Study-wide results and caveats: Among blood samples, ubiquitous expanded tumor TCRs appeared more at resection than at follow-up.

This clonotype was seen at least ten times. No antigen is known for it. Trimming pared 1 base from V and 10 bases from J, leaving 11 bases between. Germline V lookup: CDR1 SGHTA, CDR2 FQGNSA. This CDR3 contains 12 residues. TCRdb fed the 5' RACE reads into MiXCR, producing one record per CDR3 protein. The sample yields some 83,000 distinct CDR3 sequences, approximately 20% seen once. Time point here: sample taken at primary tumor resection. Tumor, nontumor lung or frozen PBMC supplied whole RNA that was sequenced unsorted. The cohort: some 73 early-stage, untreated non-small cell lung cancer patients. Here the sequenced sample was PBMCs, taken at surgery. This chain joins TRBV7-2 and TRBJ2-7, with D uncertain. The TCR originated in a male donor with early-stage non-small cell lung cancer. CDR3 residues: CASSLDAGDQYF. The CDR3 region has the DNA TGTGCCAGCAGCTTAGACGCAGGAGATCAGTACTTC.